This paragraph reports one TCR beta chain. What it recognizes is unknown. These data originate in a study of cytomegalovirus exposure and HLA in healthy donors. Findings and limits, study-wide: A later analysis linked a missense variant in DCLRE1C to the trimming of TCR beta V and J genes. Solely CMV serostatus was available to characterize immune exposure. Rare sequences made up most TCRs, while some public TCRs were found in many donors.

In the PCR, 60 Vbeta and 13 Jbeta primers were used. This table comes from immunoSEQ multiplex PCR, and its TCRdb copy is limited to in-frame clones, with some not included. The sample has 200,000 to 250,000 clones, 60% to 80% seen once; the top ten hold about 2.7%. Trimming cost V 1 base and J 6 bases, with 11 bases left between them. The CDR3 sequence is 14 residues long. In germline, CDR1 is LNHDA, CDR2 SQIVND (reference sequence). The receptor comes from a woman younger than 45 in good health and CMV-seronegative. Specimen: PBMCs. The J gene is TRBJ2-3, the V gene TRBV19; D is perhaps TRBD1 (6 bases). The CDR3 sequence: CASSIAGARDTQYF. The CDR3 nucleotides read TGTGCCAGTAGTATAGCAGGGGCGCGGGATACGCAGTATTTT.